The 22 T cell receptor beta chains reported below all come from one sample, sequenced in a study of CD8 T cells in Susac syndrome. Reverse transcription of about 0.5 to 1 ug RNA used random hexamers. TCRdb independently ran MiXCR on the immunoSEQ multiplex PCR reads; one entry per CDR3 protein. The sample yields around 80,000 distinct CDR3 sequences, approximately 93% seen once. What was sequenced was CD8+ T cells from PBMCs. The receptors derive from a human donor with Susac syndrome.

CDR3 region: CASSLYPEAFF. CDR3 nucleotide sequence: TGTGCCAGCAGTCTTTACCCTGAAGCTTTCTTT. The rearrangement links TRBV2 to TRBJ1-1; D uncertain. Trimming removed 5 bases at V and 6 bases at J, with 7 bases between. The CDR3 is 11 amino acids. Germline V CDR1 and CDR2: SNHLY, FYNNEI.

This clonotype was seen just once. The chain employs TRBV3-1 and TRBJ1-6; D unclear. The CDR3 is made up of 16 amino acids. V dropped 0 bases and J dropped 3 bases, with 9 bases sitting between them. The germline gives CDR1 LGHDT, CDR2 YNNKEL (reference sequence). This CDR3 is CASSQDSALYNSPLHF. The CDR3 DNA reads as TGTGCCAGCAGCCAAGATTCAGCCCTCTATAATTCACCCCTCCACTTT.

The chain employs TRBV12-3 or TRBV12-4 and TRBJ2-6; D not certain. The ends were cut back, 7 bases at V and 0 bases at J, with 1 base in the middle. This CDR3 contains 12 residues. CDR3 bases: TGTGCCAGCAACTCTGGGGCCAACGTCCTGACTTTC. Residues: CASNSGANVLTF.

This rearrangement joins TRBV20-1 to TRBJ2-1, with TRBD2 matching 11 bases. The germline V gene has CDR1 DFQATT and CDR2 SNEGSKA (reference sequence). The CDR3 consists of 13 residues. The CDR3 reads CSYRLAGIYEQFF. The DNA for the CDR3 is TGCAGCTACCGACTAGCGGGAATTTATGAGCAGTTCTTC.

The V gene is TRBV3-1, the J gene TRBJ1-6, with D tentatively TRBD1 (5 bases). Between the trimmed V and J ends, which lost 0 bases and 11 bases, there was a span of 8 bases. The V gene's germline CDR1 is LGHDT and CDR2 YNNKEL (reference sequence). The CDR3 is 13 residues long. DNA for the CDR3: TGTGCCAGCAGCCAAGAAGACAGTCCACCCCTCCACTTT. The encoded protein is CASSQEDSPPLHF.

This chain links TRBV7-9 with TRBJ2-3; TRBD2 agrees at 14 bases. The ends lost 5 bases at V and 5 bases at J; junction bases unmatched: 12. The germline V gene encodes CDR1 SEHNR and CDR2 FQNEAQ (reference sequence). CDR3 length: 18 residues. The CDR3 region is CASSPTTSGRARQDTQYF. Here the CDR3 DNA reads TGTGCCAGCAGCCCCACGACTAGCGGGAGGGCAAGGCAAGATACGCAGTATTTT.

The count of this clonotype is one. The rearrangement joins TRBV20-1 to TRBJ2-1, with D tentatively TRBD2 (5 bases). Germline V gene sequence: CDR1 DFQATT, CDR2 SNEGSKA (reference sequence). The CDR3 is made up of 15 amino acids. Between the trimmed V and J ends, which lost 3 bases and 0 bases, there was a span of 12 bases. CDR3 bases: TGCAGTGCTAGCAGAGCGGTTAGCTCCTACAATGAGCAGTTCTTC. It specifies CSASRAVSSYNEQFF.

The chain uses TRBV30 and TRBJ1-3; no clear D. The CDR3 is 13 residues long. Germline V gives CDR1 GTSNPN, CDR2 SVGIG (reference sequence). Trimming stripped 4 bases from V and 0 bases from J, with 7 bases between. Here the CDR3 reads CAWKPNSGNTIYF. CDR3 nucleotide sequence: TGTGCCTGGAAGCCGAACTCTGGAAACACCATATATTTT.

V usage is TRBV20-1 and J usage is TRBJ2-1; 12 nucleotides line up with TRBD2. The length of the CDR3 is 14 residues. The germline V gene has CDR1 DFQATT and CDR2 SNEGSKA (reference sequence). Trimming removed 5 bases from V and 8 bases from J; junction bases left unmatched: 7. In nucleotides, the CDR3 is TGCAGTGCTTACCCTAGCGGGAGGGCAGATGAGCAGTTCTTC. Translating it yields CSAYPSGRADEQFF.

The CDR3 sequence is CASSLGTSGDNEQFF. The DNA of the CDR3 is TGTGCCAGCAGCCTAGGGACTAGCGGGGATAATGAGCAGTTCTTC. This chain joins TRBV5-5 and TRBJ2-1; 13 bases fit TRBD2. The CDR3 runs 15 residues. Germline V gene sequence: CDR1 SGHKS, CDR2 YYEKEE (reference sequence). J gave up 7 bases and V 4 bases, and 5 bases lay outside the gene matches.

This sequence joins TRBV5-1 and TRBJ2-7; D unclear. Germline-derived CDR1 and CDR2 are SGHRS and YFSETQ. This CDR3 spans 13 amino acids. The ends were cut back, 0 bases at V and 2 bases at J, with 6 bases in the middle. CDR3 nucleotide sequence: TGCGCCAGCAGCTTGGACACGACCTACGAGCAGTACTTC. Translated: CASSLDTTYEQYF. The variable domain in full, with the rest retrieved from reference TRBV5-1 and TRBJ2-7, is KAGVTQTPRYLIKTRGQQVTLSCSPISGHRSVSWYQQTPGQGLQFLFEYFSETQRNKGNFPGRFSGRQFSNSRSEMNVSTLELGDSALYLCASSLDTTYEQYFGPGTRLTVT.

The genes are TRBV7-9 and TRBJ2-1; 9 bases are a match to TRBD2. J gave up 9 bases and V 5 bases, and 8 bases lay outside the gene matches. CDR3 length: 14 amino acids. Germline V lookup: CDR1 SEHNR, CDR2 FQNEAQ (reference sequence). The CDR3 bases are TGTGCCAGCAGCCACGAGGGCGGGAGGGGTGAGCAGTTCTTC. Protein: CASSHEGGRGEQFF.

The genes are TRBV28 and TRBJ2-7; D not certain. V lost 6 bases and J lost 0, with 15 bases in between. The CDR3 contains 15 residues. From germline, CDR1 is MDHEN and CDR2 SYDVKM. CDR3 DNA: TGTGCCAGCAGCACATCAGAGAGCGTCTCCTACGAGCAGTACTTC. This sequence encodes CASSTSESVSYEQYF.

The chain links TRBV5-1 to TRBJ1-1, with D possibly TRBD1 on 5 matching bases. Germline loops: CDR1 SGHRS, CDR2 YFSETQ. V was trimmed by 4 bases and J by 1 base, leaving 17 bases between them. The CDR3 runs to 16 residues. CDR3 nucleotides: TGCGCCAGCAGCAGGTCCCCGACGACAGAGAACACTGAAGCTTTCTTT. Translation: CASSRSPTTENTEAFF.

The gene calls are TRBV2 and TRBJ2-3; weak D call: TRBD2 (6 bases). V was trimmed by 10 bases and J by 9 bases, leaving 14 bases between them. The V gene's germline CDR1 is SNHLY and CDR2 FYNNEI. This CDR3 is 11 amino acids long. CDR3 amino acids: CATQGRSTQYF. As DNA, the CDR3 is TGTGCCACCCAAGGGAGGTCGACGCAGTATTTT.

The chain employs TRBV20-1 and TRBJ2-7; 9 bases are shared with TRBD1. The germline V gene encodes CDR1 DFQATT and CDR2 SNEGSKA (reference sequence). There are 13 residues in the CDR3. J gave up 3 bases and V 7 bases, and 7 bases lay outside the gene matches. The CDR3 nucleotides read TGCAGTGGGACGGACAGGGGAGTCTACGAGCAGTACTTC. It codes for CSGTDRGVYEQYF.

This clonotype has a single count. The chain combines TRBV12-3 or TRBV12-4 with TRBJ1-2; D ambiguous. V was cut by 3 bases and J by 7 bases, with 12 bases left in between. CDR3 size: 13 residues. In DNA form, the CDR3 reads TGTGCCAGCAGTTTTGTTCTCCGCGGTGGCTACACCTTC. This encodes CASSFVLRGGYTF.

The chain joins TRBV6-2 or TRBV6-3 to TRBJ2-7; the match to TRBD2 covers 8 bases. Losses at the gene ends were 2 bases for V and 2 bases for J; bases not matched to a gene: 5. This CDR3 contains 15 residues. The V gene's germline CDR1 is MNHEY and CDR2 SVGEGT. The CDR3 spells CASSYTAGVPYEQYF. The CDR3 DNA sequence: TGTGCCAGCAGTTACACAGCGGGAGTTCCCTACGAGCAGTACTTC.

CDR3 DNA sequence: TGTGCCAGCGGACAGGGAAGGCACGAGCAGTACTTC. Translating it yields CASGQGRHEQYF. This chain connects TRBV6-2 or TRBV6-3 to TRBJ2-7, with TRBD1 matching 8 bases. The ends lost 8 bases at V and 5 bases at J; junction bases unmatched: 5. Germline V gives CDR1 MNHEY, CDR2 SVGEGT. This CDR3 has 12 residues.

This clonotype appeared a single time. The genes are TRBV4-2 and TRBJ2-5; 9 bases are shared with TRBD2. The junction had 0 bases not matched to a gene; V was cut back by 0 bases and J by 1 base. There are 15 residues in the CDR3. From germline, CDR1 is LGHNA and CDR2 YNFKEQ. The CDR3 here is CASSQERGGQETQYF. Here the CDR3 DNA reads TGTGCCAGCAGCCAAGAGCGGGGGGGCCAAGAGACCCAGTACTTC.

This rearrangement joins TRBV5-1 to TRBJ1-1; TRBD1 agrees at 8 bases. The V and J ends lost 4 bases and 1 base, in that order; junction bases with no gene match: 3. Germline CDR1 is SGHRS and CDR2 is YFSETQ. This CDR3 spans 14 amino acids. CDR3 in amino acids: CASSPQGENTEAFF. Here the CDR3 DNA reads TGCGCCAGCAGCCCACAGGGGGAGAACACTGAAGCTTTCTTT.

This clonotype was detected only once. V gene TRBV4-1 combines with J gene TRBJ1-5; 8 bases match TRBD1. Germline V gene sequence: CDR1 MGHRA, CDR2 YSYEKL. J gave up 5 bases and V 1 base, and 4 bases lay outside the gene matches. This CDR3 comprises 15 residues. CDR3 residues: CASSQGQGFYQPQHF. CDR3 bases: TGCGCCAGCAGCCAAGGACAGGGGTTTTATCAGCCCCAGCATTTT.